This T cell receptor (beta chain) was sequenced during a study of blood T cell repertoires in COVID-19. Study information: Collection of acute and convalescent COVID-19 samples took place in the United States, Italy and Spain. From T cells, B-cell-depleted T cells, or PBMCs came the material, which was cDNA or gDNA.

In the original analysis: Amplified reference gene primers provided the basis for estimating nucleated cell counts. Assay used: immunoSEQ multiplex PCR; TCRdb lists only in-frame clones, some missing. V, J and clone size are taken as reported in that table, and D and trimming were inferred from the DNA itself. The sample shows approximately 150,000 clones, over 70% of them seen only once. V lost 7 bases and J 2 bases, leaving 12 bases between the germline ends. Germline V lookup: CDR1 ENHRY, CDR2 SYGVKD. The CDR3 sequence is 13 residues long. V gene TRBV10-3 combines with J gene TRBJ2-7; D is possibly TRBD1 (6 bases). This TCR was sampled from a man aged 60 to 75 with active or convalescent COVID-19. Sequencing was done on a sample of peripheral blood. CDR3 in DNA: TGTGCCATCAAAGAAGGGGGAGCCTACGAGCAGTACTTC. Translated, it gives CAIKEGGAYEQYF.